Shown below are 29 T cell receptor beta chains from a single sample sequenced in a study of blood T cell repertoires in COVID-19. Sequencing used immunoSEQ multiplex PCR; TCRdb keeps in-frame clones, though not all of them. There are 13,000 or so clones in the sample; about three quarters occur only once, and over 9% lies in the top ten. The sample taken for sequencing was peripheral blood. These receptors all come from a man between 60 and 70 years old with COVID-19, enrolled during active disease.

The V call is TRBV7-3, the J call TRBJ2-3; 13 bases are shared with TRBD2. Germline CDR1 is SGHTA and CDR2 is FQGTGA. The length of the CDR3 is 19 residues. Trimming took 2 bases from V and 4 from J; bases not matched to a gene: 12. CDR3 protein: CASSLLPRTSGSTPDTQYF. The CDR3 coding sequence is TGTGCCAGCAGCTTACTTCCCAGGACTAGCGGGAGTACCCCAGATACGCAGTATTTT.

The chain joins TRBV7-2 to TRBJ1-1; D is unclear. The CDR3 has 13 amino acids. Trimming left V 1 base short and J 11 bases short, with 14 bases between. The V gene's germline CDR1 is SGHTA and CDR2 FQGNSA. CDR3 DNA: TGTGCCAGCAGCTTAGGGAGGCAAGATAGGGCTTTCTTT. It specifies CASSLGRQDRAFF.

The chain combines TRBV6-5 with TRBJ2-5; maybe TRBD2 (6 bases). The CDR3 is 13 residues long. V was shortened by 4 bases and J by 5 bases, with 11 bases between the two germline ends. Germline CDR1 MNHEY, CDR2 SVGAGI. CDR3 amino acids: CASSLSGGETQYF. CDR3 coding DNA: TGTGCCAGCAGTTTGTCAGGAGGGGAGACCCAGTACTTC.

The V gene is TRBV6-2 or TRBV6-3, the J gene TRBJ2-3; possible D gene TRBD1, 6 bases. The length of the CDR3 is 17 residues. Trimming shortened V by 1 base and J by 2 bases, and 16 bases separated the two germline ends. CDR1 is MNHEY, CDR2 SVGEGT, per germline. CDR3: CASSYLSFRDNTDTQYF. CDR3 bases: TGTGCCAGCAGTTACTTGTCTTTCCGGGACAACACAGATACGCAGTATTTT.

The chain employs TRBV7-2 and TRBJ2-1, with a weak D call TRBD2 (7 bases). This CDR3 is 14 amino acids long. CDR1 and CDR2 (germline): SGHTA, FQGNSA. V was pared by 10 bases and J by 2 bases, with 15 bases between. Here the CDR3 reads CATIRGATYNEQFF. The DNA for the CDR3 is TGTGCCACCATTCGGGGGGCGACCTACAATGAGCAGTTCTTC.

CDR3 nucleotide sequence: TGTGCCAGCAACCTACAAGAGACCCAGTACTTC. It yields the protein CASNLQETQYF. The chain couples TRBV2 to TRBJ2-5, with D uncertain. This CDR3 comprises 11 residues. V lost 7 bases to trimming and J lost 2 bases, with 5 bases between them. CDR1 is SNHLY, CDR2 FYNNEI, per germline.

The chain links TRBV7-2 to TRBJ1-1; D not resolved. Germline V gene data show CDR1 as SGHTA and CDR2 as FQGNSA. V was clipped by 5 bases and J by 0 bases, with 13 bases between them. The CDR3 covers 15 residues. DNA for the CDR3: TGTGCCAGCAGCCTAGTTGACATCATGAACACTGAAGCTTTCTTT. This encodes CASSLVDIMNTEAFF. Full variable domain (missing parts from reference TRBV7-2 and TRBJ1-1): GAGVSQSPSNKVTEKGKDVELRCDPISGHTALYWYRQSLGQGLEFLIYFQGNSAPDKSGLPSDRFSAERTGGSVSTLTIQRTQQEDSAVYLCASSLVDIMNTEAFFGQGTRLTVV.

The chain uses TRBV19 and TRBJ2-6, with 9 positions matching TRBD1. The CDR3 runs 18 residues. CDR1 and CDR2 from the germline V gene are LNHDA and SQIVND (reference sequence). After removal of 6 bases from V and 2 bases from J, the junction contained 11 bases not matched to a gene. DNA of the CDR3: TGTGCCAGTAGGGCATCCGGGACAGGGATGGCTGGGGCCAACGTCCTGACTTTC. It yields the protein CASRASGTGMAGANVLTF.

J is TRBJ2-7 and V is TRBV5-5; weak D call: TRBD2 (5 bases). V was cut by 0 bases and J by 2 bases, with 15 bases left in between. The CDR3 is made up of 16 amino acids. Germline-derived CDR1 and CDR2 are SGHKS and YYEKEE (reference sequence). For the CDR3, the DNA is TGTGCCAGCAGCTTGGAACCGGGCCTGCGGGCCTACGAGCAGTACTTC. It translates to CASSLEPGLRAYEQYF.

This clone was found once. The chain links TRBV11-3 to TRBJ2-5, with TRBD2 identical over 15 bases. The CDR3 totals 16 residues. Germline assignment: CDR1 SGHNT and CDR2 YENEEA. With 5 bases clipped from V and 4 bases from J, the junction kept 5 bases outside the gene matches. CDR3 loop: CASSPRTSGRGETQYF. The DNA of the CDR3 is TGTGCCAGCAGCCCGAGGACTAGCGGGAGGGGAGAGACCCAGTACTTC.

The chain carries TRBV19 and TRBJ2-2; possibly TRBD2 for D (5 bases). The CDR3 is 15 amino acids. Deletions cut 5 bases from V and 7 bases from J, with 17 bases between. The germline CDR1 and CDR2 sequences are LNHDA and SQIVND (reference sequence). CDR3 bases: TGTGCCAGTAGTTTCAGACTCCCCGGGGTCGGGGAGCTGTTTTTT. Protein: CASSFRLPGVGELFF.

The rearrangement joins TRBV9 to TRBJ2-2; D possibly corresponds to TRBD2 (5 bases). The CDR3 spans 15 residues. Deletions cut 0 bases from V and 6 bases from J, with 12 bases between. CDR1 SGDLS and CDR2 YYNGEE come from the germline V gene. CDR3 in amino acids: CASSVAGSSSGELFF. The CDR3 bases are TGTGCCAGCAGCGTAGCGGGAAGTTCGTCCGGGGAGCTGTTTTTT.

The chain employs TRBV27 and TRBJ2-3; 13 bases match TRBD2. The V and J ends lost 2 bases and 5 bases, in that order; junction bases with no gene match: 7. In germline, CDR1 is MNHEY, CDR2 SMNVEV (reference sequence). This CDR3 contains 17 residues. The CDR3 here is CASSLILAGGLGDTQYF. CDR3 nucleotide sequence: TGTGCCAGCAGTTTAATACTAGCGGGGGGGCTGGGAGATACGCAGTATTTT.

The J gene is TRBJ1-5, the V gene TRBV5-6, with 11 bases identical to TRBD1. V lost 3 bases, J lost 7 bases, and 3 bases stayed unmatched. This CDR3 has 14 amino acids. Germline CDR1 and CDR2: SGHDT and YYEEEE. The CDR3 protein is CASSWGTGGQPQHF. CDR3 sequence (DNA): TGTGCCAGCAGCTGGGGGACAGGGGGACAGCCCCAGCATTTT.

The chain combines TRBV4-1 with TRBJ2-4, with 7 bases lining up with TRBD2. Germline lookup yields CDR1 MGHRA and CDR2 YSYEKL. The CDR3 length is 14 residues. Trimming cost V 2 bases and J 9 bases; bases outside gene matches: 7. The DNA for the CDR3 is TGCGCCAGCAGCCAAATCCAGCGGGAAGGCATTCAGTACTTC. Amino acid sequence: CASSQIQREGIQYF.

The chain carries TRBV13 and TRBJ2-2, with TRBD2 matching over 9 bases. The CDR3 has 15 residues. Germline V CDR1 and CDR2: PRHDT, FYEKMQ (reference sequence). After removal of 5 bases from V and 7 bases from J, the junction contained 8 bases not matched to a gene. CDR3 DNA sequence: TGTGCCAGCAGCCACCGGGGTAGCGGGGGCGGGGAGCTGTTTTTT. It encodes CASSHRGSGGGELFF.

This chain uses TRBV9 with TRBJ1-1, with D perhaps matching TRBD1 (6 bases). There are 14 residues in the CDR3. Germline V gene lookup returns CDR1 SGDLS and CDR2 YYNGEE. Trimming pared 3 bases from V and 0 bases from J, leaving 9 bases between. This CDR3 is CASSDGQLNTEAFF. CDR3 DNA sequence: TGTGCCAGCAGCGATGGACAGCTGAACACTGAAGCTTTCTTT.

Written as DNA, the CDR3 is TGCGCCAGCAGCATACGCCTAGCCCCCCGGGAGACCCAGTACTTC. This translates into CASSIRLAPRETQYF. The chain uses TRBV4-3 and TRBJ2-5, with TRBD2 as a possible D gene (5 bases). Germline assignment: CDR1 LGHNA and CDR2 YSLEER. The V and J ends lost 5 bases and 5 bases respectively, with 18 bases between them. This CDR3 has 15 residues.

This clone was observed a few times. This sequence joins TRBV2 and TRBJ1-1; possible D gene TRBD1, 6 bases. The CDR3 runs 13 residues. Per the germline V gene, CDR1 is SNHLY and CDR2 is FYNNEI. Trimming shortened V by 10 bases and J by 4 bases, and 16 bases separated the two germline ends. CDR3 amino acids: CAILNRVGTEAFF. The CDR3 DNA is TGTGCCATTTTAAACAGGGTGGGCACTGAAGCTTTCTTT.

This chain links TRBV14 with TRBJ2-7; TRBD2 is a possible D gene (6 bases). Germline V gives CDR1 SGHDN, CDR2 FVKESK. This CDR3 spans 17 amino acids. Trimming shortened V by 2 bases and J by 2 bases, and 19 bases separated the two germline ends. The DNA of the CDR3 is TGTGCCAGCAGCCAAACGTTCAGTGTCGCGGGGCCCTACGAGCAGTACTTC. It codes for CASSQTFSVAGPYEQYF. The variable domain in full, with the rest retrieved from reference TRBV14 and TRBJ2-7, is EAGVTQFPSHSVIEKGQTVTLRCDPISGHDNLYWYRRVMGKEIKFLLHFVKESKQDESGMPNNRFLAERTGGTYSTLKVQPAELEDSGVYFCASSQTFSVAGPYEQYFGPGTRLTVT.

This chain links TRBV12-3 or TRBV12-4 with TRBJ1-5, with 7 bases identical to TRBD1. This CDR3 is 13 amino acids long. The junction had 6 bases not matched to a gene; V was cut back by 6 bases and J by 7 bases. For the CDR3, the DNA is TGTGCCAGCAGCACAGGGGTTCACCAGCCCCAGCATTTT. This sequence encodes CASSTGVHQPQHF.

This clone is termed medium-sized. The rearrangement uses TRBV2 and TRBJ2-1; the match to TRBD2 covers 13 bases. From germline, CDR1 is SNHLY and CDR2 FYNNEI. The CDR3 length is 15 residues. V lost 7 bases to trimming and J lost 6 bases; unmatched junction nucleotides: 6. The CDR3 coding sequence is TGTGCCAGCACTACGGGACTAGCGGGGCCCAATGAGCAGTTCTTC. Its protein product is CASTTGLAGPNEQFF.

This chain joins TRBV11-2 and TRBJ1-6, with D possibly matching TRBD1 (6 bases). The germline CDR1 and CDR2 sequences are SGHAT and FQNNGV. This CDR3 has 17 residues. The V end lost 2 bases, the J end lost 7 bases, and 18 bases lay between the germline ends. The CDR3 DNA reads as TGTGCCAGCAGCTTATTTATATCCAGGACAGAGAATTCACCCCTCCACTTT. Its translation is CASSLFISRTENSPLHF.

The DNA for the CDR3 is TGTGCCAGCAGCTTAATCGTTAGCGGGAGATCGGGGACCGGGGAGCTGTTTTTT. Amino acids: CASSLIVSGRSGTGELFF. This chain joins TRBV7-3 and TRBJ2-2; 9 bases fit TRBD2. The CDR3 is 18 amino acids. Germline V gene sequence: CDR1 SGHTA, CDR2 FQGTGA. V lost 1 base, J lost 5 bases, and 11 bases stayed unmatched.

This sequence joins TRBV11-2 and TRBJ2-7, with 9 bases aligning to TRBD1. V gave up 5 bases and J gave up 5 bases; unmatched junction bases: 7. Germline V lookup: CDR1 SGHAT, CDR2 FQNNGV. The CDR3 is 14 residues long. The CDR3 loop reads CASSPWDRDDEQYV. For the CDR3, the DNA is TGTGCCAGCAGCCCCTGGGACAGGGACGACGAGCAGTACGTC.

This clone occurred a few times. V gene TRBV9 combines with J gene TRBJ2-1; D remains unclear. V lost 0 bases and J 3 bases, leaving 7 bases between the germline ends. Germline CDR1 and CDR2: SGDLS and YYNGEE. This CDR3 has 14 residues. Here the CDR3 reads CASSVGLSYNEQFF. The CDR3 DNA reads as TGTGCCAGCAGCGTAGGCTTGAGCTACAATGAGCAGTTCTTC.

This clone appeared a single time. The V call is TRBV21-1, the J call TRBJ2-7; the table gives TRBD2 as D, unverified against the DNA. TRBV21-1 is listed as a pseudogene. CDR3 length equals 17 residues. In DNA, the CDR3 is TGTGCCAGCATCCATCAGCCTAGCGGGGAACAAGCCTACGAGCAGTACGTC. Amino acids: CASIHQPSGEQAYEQYV.

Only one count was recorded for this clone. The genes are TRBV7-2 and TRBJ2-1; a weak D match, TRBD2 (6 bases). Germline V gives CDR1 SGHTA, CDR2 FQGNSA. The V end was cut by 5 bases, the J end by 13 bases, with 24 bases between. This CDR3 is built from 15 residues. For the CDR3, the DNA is TGTGCCAGCAGCCCCCAAAAGGGAGCGGGTGAGCCCCAGTTCTTC. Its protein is CASSPQKGAGEPQFF.

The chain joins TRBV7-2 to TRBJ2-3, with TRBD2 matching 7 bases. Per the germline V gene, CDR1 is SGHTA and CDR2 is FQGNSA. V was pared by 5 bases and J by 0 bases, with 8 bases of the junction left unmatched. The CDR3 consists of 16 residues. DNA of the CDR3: TGTGCCAGCAGCCCACACAGCGGGACCAGCACAGATACGCAGTATTTT. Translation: CASSPHSGTSTDTQYF.